This TCR beta chain was captured in a study of siplizumab effects on memory and regulatory T cells. Findings and limits, study-wide: Most alloreactive clones went unmapped to unstimulated subsets; only a minor fraction mapped. Memory cells seemed less diverse than naive T cells, which seemed major alloresponse contributors. A naive or memory phenotype could not be assigned to roughly 80-96% of the proliferating CD4+ or CD8+ clones.

This clone was detected only once. Its antigen is currently unknown. The CDR3 runs 14 residues. With V trimmed by 7 bases and J by 6 bases, 10 bases remained unmatched. Germline values: CDR1 SGHVS, CDR2 FQNEAQ. The method was immunoSEQ multiplex PCR; TCRdb's version includes in-frame clones alone and lacks a portion of them. The sample consists of about 94,000 clones, 94% of them appearing once. The TCR originated in a human donor in good health. Source material: non-Treg CD4+ T cells sorted from blood. This rearrangement joins TRBV7-8 to TRBJ1-1; 8 nucleotides line up with TRBD1. The CDR3 coding sequence is TGTGCCAGCACCGCGGACAGGGTCGCCGCTGAAGCTTTCTTT. Protein sequence: CASTADRVAAEAFF.